What follows are 15 T cell receptor beta chains derived from one specimen sequenced in a study of shared clonotypes between healthy human individuals. CD8 cells classed as naive were CD45RO-negative and positively selected for CCR7, excluding terminally differentiated effector memory CD45RA+ cells. Measured with immunoSEQ multiplex PCR; TCRdb has only the in-frame clones, and not every one. The sample includes 2 million to 2.5 million clones, just over 90% of them seen just once. Sequencing input: naive CD8+ T cells from PBMCs. These receptor sequences come from a man between 18 and 29 years old in good health. Some clones in this sample may be carry-over from other donors' samples.

V is TRBV7-6 and J is TRBJ1-1; weak D call: TRBD1 (6 bases). This CDR3 has 16 residues. Trimming pared 2 bases from V and 0 bases from J, leaving 13 bases between. The V gene's germline CDR1 is SGHVS and CDR2 FNYEAQ. This chain's CDR3 is CASSLNAGAMNTEAFF. The CDR3 DNA reads as TGTGCCAGCAGCTTAAACGCGGGGGCGATGAACACTGAAGCTTTCTTT.

The J gene is TRBJ1-5, the V gene TRBV7-9; TRBD1 matches 11 bases. From germline, CDR1 is SEHNR and CDR2 FQNEAQ (reference sequence). The CDR3 runs to 16 residues. Germline trimming cut 5 bases from V and 1 base from J; bases unmatched to any gene: 4. In nucleotides, the CDR3 is TGTGCCAGCAGCGCGGACAGGGGGCACAGCAATCAGCCCCAGCATTTT. It encodes CASSADRGHSNQPQHF.

This chain joins TRBV21-1 and TRBJ2-2; the table's D gene call, TRBD2, was not cross checked with the DNA. TRBV21-1 is given as a pseudogene. This CDR3 contains 18 residues. The CDR3, as DNA: TGTGCCAGCAGCAAAAGGACTAGCGGGAGGCAGGACACCGGGGAGCTGTTTTTT. Protein: CASSKRTSGRQDTGELFF.

The rearrangement links TRBV7-8 to TRBJ1-1; D might be TRBD1 (5 bases). The CDR3 loop spans 15 amino acids. Deletions cut 5 bases from V and 1 base from J, with 14 bases between. Per the germline V gene, CDR1 is SGHVS and CDR2 is FQNEAQ. Here the CDR3 reads CASSEHPGPNTEAFF. The DNA for the CDR3 is TGTGCCAGCAGCGAGCACCCGGGACCGAACACTGAAGCTTTCTTT. The full variable domain, its missing parts supplied by reference TRBV7-8 and TRBJ1-1, is GAGVSQSPRYKVAKRGQDVALRCDPISGHVSLFWYQQALGQGPEFLTYFQNEAQLDKSGLPSDRFFAERPEGSVSTLKIQRTQQEDSAVYLCASSEHPGPNTEAFFGQGTRLTVV.

This chain joins TRBV5-5 and TRBJ1-4, with D possibly matching TRBD1 (6 bases). The germline gives CDR1 SGHKS, CDR2 YYEKEE (reference sequence). The CDR3 runs to 15 residues. Trimming shortened V by 4 bases and J by 4 bases, and 14 bases separated the two germline ends. The CDR3 coding sequence is TGTGCCAGCAGCGCCGGACAGAAACTTAATGAAAAACTGTTTTTT. Protein: CASSAGQKLNEKLFF.

The chain recombines TRBV7-3 with TRBJ2-1; perhaps TRBD1 as D (5 bases). Per germline, CDR1 SGHTA and CDR2 FQGTGA. CDR3 length: 15 amino acids. Trimming stripped 1 base from V and 8 bases from J, with 15 bases between. The CDR3 nucleotides read TGTGCCAGCAGCTTAAGGTCCCAGGGAAGCGATGAGCAGTTCTTC. Its protein product is CASSLRSQGSDEQFF.

V gene TRBV6-1 combines with J gene TRBJ2-3; D is unresolved. Trimming took 2 bases from V and 5 from J, leaving 17 bases between them. Germline V gene sequence: CDR1 MNHNS, CDR2 SASEGT. The CDR3 spans 16 residues. The CDR3 here is CASSENVGRARDTQYF. DNA of the CDR3: TGTGCCAGCAGTGAAAACGTTGGCCGAGCGCGAGATACGCAGTATTTT.

CDR3: CASSYSRTGSTDTQYF. DNA for the CDR3: TGTGCCAGCAGTTACTCCCGAACAGGGAGCACAGATACGCAGTATTTT. The chain joins TRBV6-5 to TRBJ2-3; D perhaps matches TRBD1 (6 bases). The CDR3 is 16 amino acids. The germline V gene has CDR1 MNHEY and CDR2 SVGAGI. Trimming stripped 0 bases from V and 0 bases from J, with 10 bases between.

V gene TRBV27 combines with J gene TRBJ2-2; TRBD1 aligns across 8 bases. This CDR3 contains 17 residues. V was pared by 5 bases and J by 5 bases, with 13 bases of the junction left unmatched. From germline, CDR1 is MNHEY and CDR2 SMNVEV (reference sequence). Here the CDR3 reads CASSLSTRTGTTGELFF. CDR3 sequence (DNA): TGTGCCAGCAGTCTGTCCACACGGACAGGGACAACCGGGGAGCTGTTTTTT.

The chain joins TRBV4-1 to TRBJ2-3; no definite D call. Germline loops: CDR1 MGHRA, CDR2 YSYEKL. This CDR3 region has 18 residues. V was trimmed by 0 bases and J by 2 bases, leaving 18 bases between them. This CDR3 reads CASSQEDLNVAVTDTQYF. CDR3 DNA: TGCGCCAGCAGCCAAGAGGATCTGAACGTTGCGGTCACAGATACGCAGTATTTT.

This chain links TRBV7-2 with TRBJ1-2, with D possibly being TRBD1 (5 bases). CDR1 SGHTA and CDR2 FQGNSA come from the germline V gene. The CDR3 covers 16 residues. V lost 4 bases and J lost 6, with 21 bases in between. CDR3 loop: CASSYNQGGYPNGYTF. The CDR3 nucleotides read TGTGCCAGCAGCTACAATCAGGGAGGATATCCCAATGGCTACACCTTC.

The chain links TRBV11-2 to TRBJ2-1; D unresolved. This CDR3 is built from 12 residues. The germline gives CDR1 SGHAT, CDR2 FQNNGV. Trimming removed 2 bases at V and 6 bases at J, with 5 bases between. The CDR3 DNA is TGTGCCAGCAGCTTATCGACCAATGAGCAGTTCTTC. Protein sequence: CASSLSTNEQFF.

V is TRBV11-2 and J is TRBJ1-2; D is unresolved. This CDR3 has 15 residues. Trimming took off 4 bases at V and 7 bases at J, with 19 bases between the two ends. Germline values: CDR1 SGHAT, CDR2 FQNNGV. The CDR3 spells CASSSIHPRPTGYTF. The CDR3 coding sequence is TGTGCCAGCAGCTCTATACACCCACGACCCACTGGCTACACCTTC.

J is TRBJ2-7 and V is TRBV27, with D perhaps TRBD1 (5 bases). The V gene's germline CDR1 is MNHEY and CDR2 SMNVEV (reference sequence). This CDR3 contains 13 residues. V was pared by 7 bases and J by 7 bases, with 17 bases between. The CDR3 loop is CASIPPGSREQYF. DNA for the CDR3: TGTGCCAGCATCCCGCCAGGGTCCAGGGAGCAGTACTTC.

The CDR3, as DNA: TGTGCCAGCAGTTACTCCGAATGGATGAACACTGAAGCTTTCTTT. This gives the protein CASSYSEWMNTEAFF. This rearrangement joins TRBV6-5 to TRBJ1-1; no clear D gene. Germline values: CDR1 MNHEY, CDR2 SVGAGI. The CDR3 sequence is 15 residues long. V shed 0 bases and J shed 0 bases, with 8 bases lying between them.